This T cell receptor beta chain stems from a study of blood T cell repertoires in COVID-19. Study-level background: Sites in the United States, Italy and Spain provided acute and convalescent COVID-19 samples. PBMCs, B-cell-depleted T cells, or T cells provided the cDNA or gDNA that made up the material.

V gave up 5 bases and J gave up 7 bases, with 30 bases separating them. Looked up from germline, CDR1 is KGHDR and CDR2 is SFDVKD. This CDR3 is 19 amino acids long. Per the original methods: The assay estimated nucleated cells by amplifying reference gene primers. Using immunoSEQ multiplex PCR, the repertoire was profiled, and TCRdb retains in-frame clones only, with some absent. V and J calls and clone size are copied from that table; D and trimming were computed from the DNA. Of over 250,000 clones listed, 85% to 90% are singletons. The source material was peripheral blood. The chain joins TRBV24-1 to TRBJ2-3; a possible D gene is TRBD2 (6 bases). The receptor was derived from a middle-aged woman who had recovered from COVID-19. CDR3 residues: CATSVPLSGDDFVAHTQYF. The CDR3, as DNA: TGTGCCACCAGTGTCCCTCTCTCGGGGGACGATTTTGTCGCCCATACGCAGTATTTT.